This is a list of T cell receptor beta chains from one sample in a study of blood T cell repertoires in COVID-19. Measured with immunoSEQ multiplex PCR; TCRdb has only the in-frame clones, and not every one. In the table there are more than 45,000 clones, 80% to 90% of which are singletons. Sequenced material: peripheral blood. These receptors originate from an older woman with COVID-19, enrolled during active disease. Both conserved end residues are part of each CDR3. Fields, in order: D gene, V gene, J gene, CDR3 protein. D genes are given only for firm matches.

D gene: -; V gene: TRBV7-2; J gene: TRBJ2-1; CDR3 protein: CASSPRPTRSNEQFF
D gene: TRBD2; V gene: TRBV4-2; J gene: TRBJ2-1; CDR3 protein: CASSQVAGEGNEQFF
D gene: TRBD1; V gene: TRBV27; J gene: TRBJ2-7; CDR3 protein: CASSKPGQGVYEQYF
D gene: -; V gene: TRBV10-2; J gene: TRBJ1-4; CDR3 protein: CASSDGGNDEKLFF
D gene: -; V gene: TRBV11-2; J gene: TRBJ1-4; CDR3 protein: CASSLGNMNEKLFF
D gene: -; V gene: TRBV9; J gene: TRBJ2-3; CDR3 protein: CASSVIKGDTDTQYF
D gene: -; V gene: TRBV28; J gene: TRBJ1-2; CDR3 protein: CASSASASYGYTF
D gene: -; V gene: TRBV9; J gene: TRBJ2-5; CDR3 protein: CASSPGQGKDAGVVETQYF
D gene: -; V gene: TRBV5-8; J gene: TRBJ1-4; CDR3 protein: CASSLGRPNEKLFF
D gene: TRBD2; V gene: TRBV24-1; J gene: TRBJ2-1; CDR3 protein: CATSVWGGNEQFF
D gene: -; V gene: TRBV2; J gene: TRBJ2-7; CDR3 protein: CASRRDRRLAYEQYF
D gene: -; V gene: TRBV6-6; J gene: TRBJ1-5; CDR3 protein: CASSYSGGEGWQPQHF
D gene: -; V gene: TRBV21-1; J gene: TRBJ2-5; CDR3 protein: CASSKATGWETQYF
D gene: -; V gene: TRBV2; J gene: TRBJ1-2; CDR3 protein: CASSAGGLNGYTF
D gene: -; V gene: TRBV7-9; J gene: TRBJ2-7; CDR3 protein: CASEIGVGEQYF
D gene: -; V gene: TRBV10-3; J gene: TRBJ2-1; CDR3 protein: CAISKTSNEQFF
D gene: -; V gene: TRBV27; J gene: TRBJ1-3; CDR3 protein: CASSPRTGNTIYF
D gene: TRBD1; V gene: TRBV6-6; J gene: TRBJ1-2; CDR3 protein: CASSYGTGGGGYTF
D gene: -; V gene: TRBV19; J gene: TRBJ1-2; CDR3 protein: CASSPGDYGYTF
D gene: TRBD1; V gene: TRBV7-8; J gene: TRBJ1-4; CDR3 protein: CASSLQGGSEKLFF
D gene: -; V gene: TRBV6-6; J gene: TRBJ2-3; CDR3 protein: CASSYEGRRQYF
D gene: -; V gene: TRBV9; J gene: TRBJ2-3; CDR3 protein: CASSVTPAGTSTDTQYF
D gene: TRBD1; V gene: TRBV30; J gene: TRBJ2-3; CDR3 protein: CAWSVGQGSTDTQYF
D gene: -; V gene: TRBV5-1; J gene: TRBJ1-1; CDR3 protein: CASSFGGGTEAFF
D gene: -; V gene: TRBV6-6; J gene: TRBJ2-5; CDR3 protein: CASSSTQGSGETQYF
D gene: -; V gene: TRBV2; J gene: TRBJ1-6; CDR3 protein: CASSERVSPLHF
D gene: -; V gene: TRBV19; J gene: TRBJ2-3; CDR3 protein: CASIEGTSDTQYF
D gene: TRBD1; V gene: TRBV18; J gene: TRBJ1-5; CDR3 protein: CASSPGQGNQPQHF
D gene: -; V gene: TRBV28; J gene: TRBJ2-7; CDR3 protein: CASSWGIGGDVQSSYEQYF
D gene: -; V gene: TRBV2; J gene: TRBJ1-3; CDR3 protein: CASSEAFGQPSGNTIYF
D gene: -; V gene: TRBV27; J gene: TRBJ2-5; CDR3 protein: CASSSGESWQETQYF
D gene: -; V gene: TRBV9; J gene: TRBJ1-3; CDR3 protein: CASSDSSGNTIYF
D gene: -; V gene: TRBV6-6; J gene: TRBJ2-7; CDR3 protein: CASSYRDSYEQYF
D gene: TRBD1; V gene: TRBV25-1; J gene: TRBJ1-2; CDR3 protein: CASSPGAGGVWDGYTF
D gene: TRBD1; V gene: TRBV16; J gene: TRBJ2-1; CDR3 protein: CASSPYGTGWNEQFF
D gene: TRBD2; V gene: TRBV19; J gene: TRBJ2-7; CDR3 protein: CASSINPVAGESYEQYF
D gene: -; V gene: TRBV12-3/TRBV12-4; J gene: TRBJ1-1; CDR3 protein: CASSFLAEAFF
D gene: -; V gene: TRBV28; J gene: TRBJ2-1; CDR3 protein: CATSESSYNEQFF
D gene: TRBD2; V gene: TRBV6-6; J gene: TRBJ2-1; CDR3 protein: CASRRKREMGNEQFF
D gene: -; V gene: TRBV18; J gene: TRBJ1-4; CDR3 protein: CASSRDRLGEKLFF
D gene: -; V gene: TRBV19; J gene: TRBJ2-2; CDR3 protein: CASIGRANTGELFF
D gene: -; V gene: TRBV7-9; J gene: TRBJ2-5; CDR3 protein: CASSLGPSAAETQYF
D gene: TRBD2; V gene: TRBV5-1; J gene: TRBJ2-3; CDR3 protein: CASSTTSGRAEDTQYF
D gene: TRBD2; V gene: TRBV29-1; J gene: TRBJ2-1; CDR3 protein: CSVEVLAGGFINEQFF
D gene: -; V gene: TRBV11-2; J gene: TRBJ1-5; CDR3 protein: CASSLGKDTAQHF
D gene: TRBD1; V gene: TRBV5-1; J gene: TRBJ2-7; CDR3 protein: CASSFGTGEGEQYF
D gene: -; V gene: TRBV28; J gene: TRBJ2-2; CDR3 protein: CASRLAGTPNTGELFF
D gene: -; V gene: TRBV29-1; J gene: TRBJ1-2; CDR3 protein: CSVEERRTNGGYTF
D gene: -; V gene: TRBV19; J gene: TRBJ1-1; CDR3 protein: CASSIQGYGAEAFF
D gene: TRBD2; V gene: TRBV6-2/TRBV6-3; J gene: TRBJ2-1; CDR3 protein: CASSYAATGRSTGNEQFF
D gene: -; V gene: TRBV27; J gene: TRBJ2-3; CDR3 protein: CASSPRADTQYF
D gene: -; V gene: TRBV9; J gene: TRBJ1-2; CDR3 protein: CASSGFIFWDIGGGYTF
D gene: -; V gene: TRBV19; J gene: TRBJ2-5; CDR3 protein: CASSERVQETQYF
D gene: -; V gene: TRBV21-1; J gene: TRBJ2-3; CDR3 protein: CASSKGLCWGVTDTQYF
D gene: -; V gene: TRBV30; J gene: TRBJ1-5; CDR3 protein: CAWSGVGQPQHF